Following are 26 T cell receptor beta chains from one sample sequenced in a study of kidney transplant recipient with SARS-CoV-2 infection. TCRdb analysed the reads with MiXCR anew, one entry per CDR3 protein. The sample lists under 300,000 distinct CDR3 sequences, under 30% seen once, with roughly 7.3% in the top ten. Sequenced material: a blood sample, taken at baseline and on day 111 from a kidney transplant recipient. All receptors derive from a male patient aged 25-45 years who had COVID-19 and was a kidney transplant recipient. A subset of T cells may come from the graft donor.

This clonotype was picked up many times. The chain employs TRBV29-1 and TRBJ1-2, with 8 bases that match TRBD1. Germline lookup yields CDR1 SQVTM and CDR2 ANQGSEA. Trimming took 3 bases from V and 6 from J; bases not matched to a gene: 3. The CDR3 loop spans 12 amino acids. CDR3 in amino acids: CSVDKTGDGYTF. In DNA form, the CDR3 reads TGCAGCGTTGATAAGACAGGGGATGGCTACACCTTC.

With regard to this clonotype: This may come from a read error, since a much larger clone is one base off. The J gene is TRBJ2-2, the V gene TRBV9, with D uncertain. V lost 4 bases, J lost 1 base, and 8 bases lay in between. The CDR3 has 14 amino acids. CDR1 SGDLS and CDR2 YYNGEE come from the germline V gene. In DNA, the CDR3 is TGTGCCAGCAGCTTCCCACTGAACACCGGGGAGCTGTTTTTT. It translates to CASSFPLNTGELFF.

This clonotype turned up a few times. The chain has TRBV11-2 and TRBJ1-2; D call uncertain. Germline-derived CDR1 and CDR2 are SGHAT and FQNNGV. V was pared by 4 bases and J by 4 bases, with 22 bases between. There are 17 residues in the CDR3. The chain's CDR3 is CASSCIPTSRKTYGYTF. In nucleotides, the CDR3 is TGTGCCAGCAGCTGTATCCCAACAAGCAGAAAGACCTATGGCTACACCTTC.

Worth noting for this clonotype: It may be a read error: a sequence one base away is much more abundant. The conserved phenylalanine or tryptophan normally closing the CDR3 is absent here, so this likely arose from a read error. Here the CDR3 DNA reads TGTGCCAGCAGCTCCTCCCGGGGCAATCCCTATGGCTACACCCTC. This codes for CASSSSRGNPYGYTL. The chain joins TRBV7-2 to TRBJ1-2; possibly TRBD1 for D (5 bases). CDR3 length equals 15 residues. The germline CDR1 and CDR2 sequences are SGHTA and FQGNSA. The V and J ends lost 4 bases and 4 bases respectively, with 16 bases between them.

This clonotype was seen repeatedly, ten times or more. This chain uses TRBV20-1 with TRBJ1-2; unclear D gene. Germline V gene data show CDR1 as DFQATT and CDR2 as SNEGSKA (reference sequence). This CDR3 spans 13 amino acids. V lost 3 bases, J lost 0 bases, and 8 bases lay in between. The DNA of the CDR3 is TGCAGTGCTAGTCTTGGGACTAACTATGGCTACACCTTC. Protein: CSASLGTNYGYTF.

This clonotype was observed at least ten times. The rearrangement uses TRBV12-3 or TRBV12-4 and TRBJ2-5; 8 bases agree with TRBD2. The length of the CDR3 is 14 residues. With V trimmed by 5 bases and J by 2 bases, 4 bases remained unmatched. The CDR3 sequence is CASSLSGTQETQYF. The DNA of the CDR3 is TGTGCCAGCAGTCTTAGCGGGACTCAAGAGACCCAGTACTTC.

This clonotype was detected many times. This chain connects TRBV12-2 to TRBJ1-2. TRBV12-2 is reported as a pseudogene. CDR3 length: 17 amino acids. DNA of the CDR3: TGTGCAAGTCGCGGAAGGAGGACTCCACGAAAGACCTATGGCTACACCTTC. Protein sequence: CASRGRRTPRKTYGYTF.

This clonotype was seen a few times. This sequence joins TRBV6-4 and TRBJ2-1; 14 nucleotides match TRBD2. The J segment lost 8 bases and the V segment lost 6 bases, leaving 9 bases of the junction unmatched. The CDR3 loop spans 16 amino acids. CDR1 MRHNA and CDR2 SNTAGT come from the germline V gene. The CDR3 region has the DNA TGTGCCAGCAGCAACGGACTAGCGGGAGGATGGGATGAGCAGTTCTTC. Translating gives CASSNGLAGGWDEQFF.

This clonotype has a handful of counts. V is TRBV30 and J is TRBJ2-1; perhaps TRBD2 as D (6 bases). The ends were cut back, 0 bases at V and 4 bases at J, with 13 bases in the middle. Per the germline V gene, CDR1 is GTSNPN and CDR2 is SVGIG (reference sequence). The CDR3 is 15 amino acids. CDR3 protein: CAWSVPGSTYNEQFF. In DNA, the CDR3 is TGTGCCTGGAGTGTACCCGGGAGTACTTACAATGAGCAGTTCTTC.

This clonotype was counted at least ten times. The rearrangement uses TRBV6-2 or TRBV6-3 and TRBJ1-2; no definite D call. The germline V gene has CDR1 MNHEY and CDR2 SVGEGT. The V end lost 0 bases, the J end lost 2 bases, and 10 bases lay between the germline ends. The CDR3 loop spans 15 amino acids. CDR3 sequence reads: CASSYSRDFNYGYTF. CDR3 DNA sequence: TGTGCCAGCAGTTACTCGAGGGATTTCAACTATGGCTACACCTTC.

At least ten counts were recorded for this clonotype. The chain joins TRBV7-8 to TRBJ2-1; D unresolved. The V gene's germline CDR1 is SGHVS and CDR2 FQNEAQ. The CDR3 length is 15 residues. V lost 2 bases and J 5 bases, leaving 13 bases between the germline ends. CDR3 in DNA: TGTGCCAGCAGCTTACTAGAAAGGGTCGACAATGAGCAGTTCTTC. It codes for CASSLLERVDNEQFF.

This clonotype was seen at least ten times. The V gene is TRBV12-5, the J gene TRBJ2-7, with 7 bases identical to TRBD1. The ends lost 6 bases at V and 1 base at J; junction bases unmatched: 9. The CDR3 is 15 residues long. Germline CDR1 LGHNT, CDR2 FRNRAP. The CDR3 nucleotides read TGTGCTAGTGGCCGAGTCCGGGACAGATCCTACGAGCAGTACTTC. This encodes CASGRVRDRSYEQYF.

This clonotype was picked up many times. CDR3 DNA: TGTGCCAGCAGCCCACGACAGGGAATATGGACCGGGGAGCTGTTTTTT. It codes for CASSPRQGIWTGELFF. The gene calls are TRBV5-5 and TRBJ2-2, with 7 bases identical to TRBD1. The trim removed 4 bases at V and 5 bases at J, leaving 11 bases unmatched. This CDR3 region has 16 residues. Per the germline V gene, CDR1 is SGHKS and CDR2 is YYEKEE (reference sequence).

This clonotype was found many times. The gene calls are TRBV27 and TRBJ1-1; perhaps TRBD1 as D (6 bases). CDR1 and CDR2 (germline): MNHEY, SMNVEV (reference sequence). This CDR3 region has 14 residues. Trimming shortened V by 1 base and J by 6 bases, and 12 bases separated the two germline ends. The CDR3 here is CASSLFQGWAEAFF. CDR3 nucleotide sequence: TGTGCCAGCAGTTTATTTCAGGGGTGGGCTGAAGCTTTCTTT.

This clonotype was detected ten times or more. The rearrangement links TRBV8-2 to TRBJ1-2. TRBV8-2 is a documented pseudogene. The CDR3 is 16 amino acids. The CDR3 DNA follows: TGTGGCAGTTTCTGGGCTGATAGCCGAAAGACCTATGGCTACACCTTC. It yields the protein CGSFWADSRKTYGYTF.

This clonotype was detected many times. The gene calls are TRBV6-1 and TRBJ1-1; D is unclear. The length of the CDR3 is 16 residues. Germline CDR1 MNHNS, CDR2 SASEGT. Trimming removed 3 bases at V and 10 bases at J, with 24 bases between. The CDR3 DNA sequence: TGTGCCAGCAGTGATTATCTTATAACAGCCAATGGAGGAGCTTTCTTT. It yields the protein CASSDYLITANGGAFF.

Comments on this clonotype: A much larger clone sits a single nucleotide away, making a read error possible. The V and J genes are TRBV5-5 and TRBJ1-1; 8 bases map to TRBD1. The CDR3 has 13 residues. The germline V gene encodes CDR1 SGHKS and CDR2 YYEKEE (reference sequence). The J segment lost 6 bases and the V segment lost 7 bases, leaving 8 bases of the junction unmatched. DNA for the CDR3: TGTGCCAGCCTGGACAGGGTTAACGCTGAAGCTTTCTTT. Amino acids: CASLDRVNAEAFF.

The sample holds many counts of this clonotype. The chain recombines TRBV12-3 or TRBV12-4 with TRBJ1-3; the D gene is possibly TRBD1 (5 bases). The V gene lost 6 bases and the J gene lost 2 bases, with 20 bases spanning the gap. The CDR3 covers 17 residues. In nucleotides, the CDR3 is TGTGCCAGCAGAATACTCTTGGGAGGGACCGCTGGAAACACCATATATTTT. Its protein is CASRILLGGTAGNTIYF.

This clonotype was detected many times. V gene TRBV15 combines with J gene TRBJ1-2; D remains ambiguous. The CDR3 loop spans 15 amino acids. Germline V lookup: CDR1 LNHNV, CDR2 YYDKDF (reference sequence). V lost 1 base and J 6 bases, leaving 15 bases between the germline ends. The CDR3 bases are TGTGCCACCAGCAGAGGCGAAAAGGTGGTGGATGGCTACACCTTC. Protein product: CATSRGEKVVDGYTF.

A remark on this clonotype: A much larger clone differs from this one at a single base, so this may be a read error. The chain uses TRBV5-5 and TRBJ1-2; D remains ambiguous. Germline V gene data show CDR1 as SGHKS and CDR2 as YYEKEE (reference sequence). Trimming removed 10 bases at V and 4 bases at J, with 26 bases between. The CDR3 is 16 residues long. The CDR3 coding sequence is TGTGCCGGCGGTATTATTGTCTCGCGAAAGACCTATGGCTACACCTTC. Amino acid sequence: CAGGIIVSRKTYGYTF.

Many counts were recorded for this clonotype. This chain connects TRBV21-1 to TRBJ1-1; the table's D call TRBD1 went unverified against the DNA. TRBV21-1 is tagged as a pseudogene. CDR3 length: 14 amino acids. CDR3 in amino acids: CASTNRGENTEAFF. CDR3 DNA sequence: TGTGCCAGCACCAACAGGGGGGAGAACACTGAAGCTTTCTTT.

The CDR3 nucleotides are TGTGCCAGCAGCGTACCGAGTCCCATTTCAGGCTCGACCGGGGAGCTGTTTTTT. Its translation is CASSVPSPISGSTGELFF. This sequence joins TRBV3-1 and TRBJ2-2; D is uncertain. Per the germline V gene, CDR1 is LGHDT and CDR2 is YNNKEL (reference sequence). V lost 5 bases to trimming and J lost 5 bases, with 24 bases between them. The CDR3 length is 18 residues.

The chain's CDR3 is CASSIVGESRKTYGYTF. The DNA of the CDR3 is TGTGCCAGCAGCATAGTAGGTGAATCTCGAAAGACCTATGGCTACACCTTC. The chain is built from TRBV7-6 and TRBJ1-2; D not certain. The CDR3 length is 17 residues. CDR1 and CDR2 (germline): SGHVS, FNYEAQ. V lost 5 bases to trimming and J lost 4 bases, with 23 bases between them.

Concerning this clonotype itself: With a much larger clone just one base away, this may be a read error. V and J are TRBV20-1 and TRBJ1-3; D unclear. Per germline, CDR1 DFQATT and CDR2 SNEGSKA (reference sequence). The length of the CDR3 is 15 residues. With 0 bases removed from V and 0 bases from J, the gap between germline ends came to 9 bases. Here the CDR3 DNA reads TGCAGTGCTAGAGACGACGGGTTCTCTGGAAACACCATATATTTT. This codes for CSARDDGFSGNTIYF.

This chain links TRBV30 with TRBJ2-3; a possible D gene is TRBD2 (5 bases). This CDR3 has 13 amino acids. CDR1 is GTSNPN, CDR2 SVGIG, per germline (reference sequence). Between the trimmed V and J ends, which lost 1 base and 4 bases, there was a span of 9 bases. Here the CDR3 DNA reads TGTGCCTGGAGTGACGGGCGGGCAGATACGCAGTATTTT. Its translation is CAWSDGRADTQYF.

This clonotype was observed a handful of times. This chain joins TRBV6-5 and TRBJ2-7; either TRBD1 or TRBD2 may supply D (6 bases each). The V gene lost 6 bases and the J gene lost 3 bases, with 18 bases spanning the gap. CDR3 length: 15 amino acids. Looked up from germline, CDR1 is MNHEY and CDR2 is SVGAGI. The CDR3 sequence is CASRNPGGPYYEQYF. Here the CDR3 DNA reads TGTGCCAGCAGGAACCCCGGGGGCCCCTACTACGAGCAGTACTTC.